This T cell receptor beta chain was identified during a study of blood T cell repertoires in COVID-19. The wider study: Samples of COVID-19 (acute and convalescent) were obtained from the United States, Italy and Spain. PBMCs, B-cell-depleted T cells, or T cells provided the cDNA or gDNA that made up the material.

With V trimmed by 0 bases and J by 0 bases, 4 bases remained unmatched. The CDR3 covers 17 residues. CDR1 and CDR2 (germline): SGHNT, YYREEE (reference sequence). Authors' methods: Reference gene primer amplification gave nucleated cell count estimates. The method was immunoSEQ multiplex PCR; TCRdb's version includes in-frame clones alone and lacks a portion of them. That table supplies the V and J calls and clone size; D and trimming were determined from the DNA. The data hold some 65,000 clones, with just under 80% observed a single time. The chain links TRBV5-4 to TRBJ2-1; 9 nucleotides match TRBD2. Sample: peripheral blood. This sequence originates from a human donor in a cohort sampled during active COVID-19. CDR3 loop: CASSLGLAVSSYNEQFF. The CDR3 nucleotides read TGTGCCAGCAGCTTGGGACTAGCGGTGAGCTCCTACAATGAGCAGTTCTTC.